The subject of this entry is one TCR beta chain. Its antigen is still unknown. V was shortened by 4 bases and J by 0 bases, with 10 bases between the two germline ends. CDR1 SGHRS and CDR2 YFSETQ come from the germline V gene. CDR3 length: 15 amino acids. Here immunoSEQ multiplex PCR was the method, and the copy in TCRdb shows in-frame clones only, minus some. The repertoire holds approximately 36,000 clones, with just over 90% as singletons. The sample originates from a study of monozygotic twins with cystic fibrosis. Study-wide findings and caveats: Median Simpson clonality of 0.0095 suggested naive T cells predominated. Monozygotic CF twins shared more identical nucleotide clonotypes than unrelated patients.

The TCR comes from a boy aged 2 to 10 with cystic fibrosis. Source material: blood. The J gene is TRBJ2-2, the V gene TRBV5-1; D tentatively fits TRBD1 or TRBD2 (5 bases each). The CDR3 reads CASSGTDANTGELFF. The CDR3 bases are TGCGCCAGCAGCGGGACCGACGCGAACACCGGGGAGCTGTTTTTT.